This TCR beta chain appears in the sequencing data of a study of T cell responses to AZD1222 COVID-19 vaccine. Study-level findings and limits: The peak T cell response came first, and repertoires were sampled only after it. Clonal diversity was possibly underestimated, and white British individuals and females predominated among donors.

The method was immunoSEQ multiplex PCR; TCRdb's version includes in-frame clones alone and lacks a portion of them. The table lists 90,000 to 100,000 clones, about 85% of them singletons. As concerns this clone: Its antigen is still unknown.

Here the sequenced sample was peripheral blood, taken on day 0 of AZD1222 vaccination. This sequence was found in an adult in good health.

The CDR3 DNA sequence: TGTGCCAGCACCCAGGGACGGACAGAGACCCAGTACTTC. Translating gives CASTQGRTETQYF. The rearrangement joins TRBV6-5 to TRBJ2-5; D may correspond to TRBD1 or TRBD2 (5 bases each). The CDR3 loop spans 13 amino acids. Trimming cost V 7 bases and J 4 bases, with 13 bases left between them. CDR1 is MNHEY and CDR2 is SVGAGI in the germline V gene.